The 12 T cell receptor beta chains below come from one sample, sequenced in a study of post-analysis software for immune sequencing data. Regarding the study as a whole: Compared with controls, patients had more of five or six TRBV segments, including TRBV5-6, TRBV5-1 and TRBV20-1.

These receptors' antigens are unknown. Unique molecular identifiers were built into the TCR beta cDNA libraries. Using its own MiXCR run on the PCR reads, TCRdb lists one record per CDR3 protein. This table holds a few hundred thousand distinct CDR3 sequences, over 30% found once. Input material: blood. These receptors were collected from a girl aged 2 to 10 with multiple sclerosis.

The CDR3 spells CAISESPRGISYEQYF. CDR3 sequence (DNA): TGTGCCATCAGTGAGTCACCACGGGGAATTTCCTACGAGCAGTACTTC. The chain joins TRBV10-3 to TRBJ2-7, with D perhaps matching TRBD2 (5 bases). This CDR3 contains 16 residues. The V gene lost 0 bases and the J gene lost 1 base, with 13 bases spanning the gap. CDR1 and CDR2 (germline): ENHRY, SYGVKD.

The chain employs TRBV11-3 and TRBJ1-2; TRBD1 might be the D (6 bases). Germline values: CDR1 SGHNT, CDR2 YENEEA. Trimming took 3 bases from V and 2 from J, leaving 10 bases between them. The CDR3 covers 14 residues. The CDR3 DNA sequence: TGTGCCAGCAGCTTCGGACAGCCGAACTATGGCTACACCTTC. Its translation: CASSFGQPNYGYTF. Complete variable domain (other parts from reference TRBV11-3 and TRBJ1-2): EAGVVQSPRYKIIEKKQPVAFWCNPISGHNTLYWYLQNLGQGPELLIRYENEEAVDDSQLPKDRFSAERLKGVDSTLKIQPAELGDSAVYLCASSFGQPNYGYTFGSGTRLTVV.

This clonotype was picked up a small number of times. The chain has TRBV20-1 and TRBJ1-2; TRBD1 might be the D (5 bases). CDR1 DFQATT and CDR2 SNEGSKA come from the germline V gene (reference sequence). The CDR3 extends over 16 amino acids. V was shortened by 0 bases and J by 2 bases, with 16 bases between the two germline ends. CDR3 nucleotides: TGCAGTGCTAGAGATGGTGGCGGGGGACCAAACTATGGCTACACCTTC. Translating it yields CSARDGGGGPNYGYTF.

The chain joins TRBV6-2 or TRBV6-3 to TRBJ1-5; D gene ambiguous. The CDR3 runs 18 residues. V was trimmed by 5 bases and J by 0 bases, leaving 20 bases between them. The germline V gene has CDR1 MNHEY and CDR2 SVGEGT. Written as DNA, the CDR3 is TGTGCCAGCAGTCTGCACGAAACGTTAGGCTATAGCAATCAGCCCCAGCATTTT. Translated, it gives CASSLHETLGYSNQPQHF.

The CDR3 DNA reads TGTGCCAGCAGTGAATTTCGGGGAACGGTTTACGAGCAGTACTTC. Translated: CASSEFRGTVYEQYF. The chain joins TRBV25-1 to TRBJ2-7; TRBD2 might be the D (5 bases). This CDR3 is 15 amino acids long. CDR1 is MGHDK, CDR2 SYGVNS, per germline. The V end lost 1 base, the J end lost 4 bases, and 14 bases lay between the germline ends.

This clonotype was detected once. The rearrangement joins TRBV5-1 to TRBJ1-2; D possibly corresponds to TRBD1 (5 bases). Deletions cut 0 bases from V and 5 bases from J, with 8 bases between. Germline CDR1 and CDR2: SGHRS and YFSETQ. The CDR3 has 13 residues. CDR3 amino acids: CASSLADRYGYTF. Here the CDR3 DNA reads TGCGCCAGCAGCTTGGCCGACAGATATGGCTACACCTTC.

The CDR3 DNA is TGCGCCAGCAGCCAAGATTCGACGACAGAAAAACTGTTTTTT. Translated, it gives CASSQDSTTEKLFF. V and J are TRBV4-3 and TRBJ1-4; D gene ambiguous. Deletions cut 0 bases from V and 8 bases from J, with 10 bases between. The germline V gene encodes CDR1 LGHNA and CDR2 YSLEER. The length of the CDR3 is 14 residues.

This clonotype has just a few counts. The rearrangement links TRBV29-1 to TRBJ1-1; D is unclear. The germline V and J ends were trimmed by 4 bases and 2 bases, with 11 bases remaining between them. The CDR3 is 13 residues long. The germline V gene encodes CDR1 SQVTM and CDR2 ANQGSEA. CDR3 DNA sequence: TGCAGCGTTGGTCACAGAAGAAACACTGAAGCTTTCTTT. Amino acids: CSVGHRRNTEAFF.

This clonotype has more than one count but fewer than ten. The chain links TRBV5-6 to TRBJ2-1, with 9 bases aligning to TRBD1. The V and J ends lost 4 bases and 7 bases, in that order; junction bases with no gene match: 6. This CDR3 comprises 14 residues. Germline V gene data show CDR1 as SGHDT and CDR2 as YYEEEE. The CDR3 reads CASSAGTGWNEQFF. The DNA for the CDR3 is TGTGCCAGCAGCGCCGGGACAGGGTGGAATGAGCAGTTCTTC.

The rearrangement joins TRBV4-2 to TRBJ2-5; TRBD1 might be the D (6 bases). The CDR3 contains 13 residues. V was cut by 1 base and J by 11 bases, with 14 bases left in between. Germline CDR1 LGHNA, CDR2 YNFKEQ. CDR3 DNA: TGTGCCAGCAGCCAAGGCCCCAGGGGTGAGCAGTACTTC. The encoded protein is CASSQGPRGEQYF.

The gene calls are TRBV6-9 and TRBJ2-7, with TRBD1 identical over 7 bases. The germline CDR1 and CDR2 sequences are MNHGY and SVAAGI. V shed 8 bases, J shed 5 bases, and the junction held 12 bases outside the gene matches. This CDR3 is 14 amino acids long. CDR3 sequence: CASPIPGQNHEQYF. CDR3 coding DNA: TGTGCCAGCCCAATTCCGGGACAGAATCACGAGCAGTACTTC.

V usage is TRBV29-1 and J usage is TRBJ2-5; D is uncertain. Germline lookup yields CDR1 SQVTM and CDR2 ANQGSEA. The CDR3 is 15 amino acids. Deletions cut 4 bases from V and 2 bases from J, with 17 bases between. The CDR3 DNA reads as TGCAGCGTTGCACCGAAGTTGCGGATACAAGAGACCCAGTACTTC. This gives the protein CSVAPKLRIQETQYF. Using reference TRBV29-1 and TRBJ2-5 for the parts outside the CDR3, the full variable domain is SAVISQKPSRDICQRGTSLTIQCQVDSQVTMMFWYRQQPGQSLTLIATANQGSEATYESGFVIDKFPISRPNLTFSTLTVSNMSPEDSSIYLCSVAPKLRIQETQYFGPGTRLLVL.